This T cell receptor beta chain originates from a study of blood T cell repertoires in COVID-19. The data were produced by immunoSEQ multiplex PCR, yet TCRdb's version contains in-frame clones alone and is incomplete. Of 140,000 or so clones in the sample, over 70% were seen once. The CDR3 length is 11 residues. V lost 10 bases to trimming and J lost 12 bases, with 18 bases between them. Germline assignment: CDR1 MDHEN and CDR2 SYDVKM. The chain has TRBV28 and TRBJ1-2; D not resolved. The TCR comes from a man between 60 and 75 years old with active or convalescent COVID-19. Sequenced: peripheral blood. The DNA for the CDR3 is TGTGCCATCAGGACTGCCCTATCTCACACCTTC. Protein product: CAIRTALSHTF.